These 14 T cell receptor beta chains originate from one sample sequenced in a study of T-cell memory formation after mild COVID-19 (dated by TCRdb to 2020 to 2022). Libraries were constructed by 5' RACE. The instrument was an Illumina NovaSeq 6000. Clones were called with MiXCR by TCRdb after fastp trimmed the public reads at Q25, and only in-frame beta chains were retained. Entries are consolidated by CDR3 protein sequence, retaining the most common genes and DNA. Across this sample there are around 110,000 distinct CDR3 sequences, with roughly 12% seen only once. Together, the top ten hold 27% of the sample. The specimen was PBMCs or a T cell subset sorted from them (not recorded which). The receptors originated from an adult woman who had mild COVID-19 (a few samples of this study predate the infection). The sample titles of this study are shuffled in the database, so cell type and time point are left out; the donor was told from shared clones.

This clonotype was seen a few times. The chain uses TRBV7-6 and TRBJ2-1; D is unresolved. Germline V gene sequence: CDR1 SGHVS, CDR2 FNYEAQ. CDR3 length: 13 amino acids. V was pared by 3 bases and J by 10 bases, with 13 bases between. The CDR3 bases are TGTGCCAGCAGCTTGGTGGGTCCATGGGAGCAGTTCTTC. Protein: CASSLVGPWEQFF.

This clonotype was observed a handful of times. The chain employs TRBV7-9 and TRBJ1-2; D might be TRBD1 (6 bases). The CDR3 length is 13 residues. Germline lookup yields CDR1 SEHNR and CDR2 FQNEAQ (reference sequence). V dropped 8 bases and J dropped 5 bases, with 15 bases sitting between them. CDR3 DNA: TGTGCCAGCCAACCAGGGGAATTTTATGGCTACACCTTC. This encodes CASQPGEFYGYTF.

This clonotype came up many times. This chain uses TRBV5-1 with TRBJ1-5, with unresolved D. With 0 bases removed from V and 0 bases from J, the gap between germline ends came to 1 base. Germline CDR1 SGHRS, CDR2 YFSETQ. The CDR3 is 13 residues long. Written as DNA, the CDR3 is TGCGCCAGCAGCTTGGGTAGCAATCAGCCCCAGCATTTT. Residues: CASSLGSNQPQHF.

This clonotype was counted only a few times. The V call is TRBV6-2 or TRBV6-3, the J call TRBJ2-3, with D possibly called TRBD1 or TRBD2 (5 bases each). V dropped 6 bases and J dropped 5 bases, with 15 bases sitting between them. From germline, CDR1 is MNHEY and CDR2 SVGEGT. This CDR3 contains 14 residues. The CDR3 bases are TGTGCCAGCAGCCGGGACGTGGCGGGAGATACGCAGTATTTT. Its protein product is CASSRDVAGDTQYF.

The V call is TRBV4-2, the J call TRBJ2-5; 7 bases map to TRBD1. J was trimmed by 5 bases and V by 3 bases; bases with no gene match: 12. This CDR3 is 16 amino acids long. Germline V gives CDR1 LGHNA, CDR2 YNFKEQ. The CDR3 loop is CASSQETTGVGETQYF. DNA of the CDR3: TGTGCCAGCAGCCAGGAAACTACAGGGGTTGGGGAGACCCAGTACTTC.

V gene TRBV24-1 combines with J gene TRBJ2-2; the match to TRBD1 covers 8 bases. Trimming at V came to 4 bases and at J to 3 bases, leaving 6 bases not matched to a gene. The CDR3 runs to 16 residues. Germline V lookup: CDR1 KGHDR, CDR2 SFDVKD. For the CDR3, the DNA is TGTGCCACCAGTGACCACAAACAGGGGGACACCGGGGAGCTGTTTTTT. It is translated as CATSDHKQGDTGELFF.

This clonotype was observed a handful of times. The chain combines TRBV18 with TRBJ2-1; D may be TRBD1 or TRBD2 (5 bases each). Germline V gene data show CDR1 as KGHSH and CDR2 as LQKENI. V lost 10 bases and J 6 bases, leaving 22 bases between the germline ends. CDR3 length: 15 residues. Written as DNA, the CDR3 is TGTGCCATCCTCGGTGGGGGAGTTCGGGGCAATGAGCAGTTCTTC. Its protein is CAILGGGVRGNEQFF.

The rearrangement joins TRBV6-5 to TRBJ2-1; D uncertain. Trimming cost V 5 bases and J 0 bases, with 17 bases left between them. The CDR3 spans 17 residues. Germline lookup yields CDR1 MNHEY and CDR2 SVGAGI. The CDR3 DNA follows: TGTGCCAGCAGTGGAGACTTGGACGGTAGCTCCTACAATGAGCAGTTCTTC. It encodes CASSGDLDGSSYNEQFF.

Details on this clonotype: A clone one base away is much larger, so this may be a read error. This chain connects TRBV11-2 to TRBJ2-5; 9 bases map to TRBD1. Germline trimming cut 3 bases from V and 5 bases from J; bases unmatched to any gene: 10. The CDR3 extends over 16 amino acids. From germline, CDR1 is SGHAT and CDR2 FQNNGV. In DNA form, the CDR3 reads TGTGCCAGCAGCTTCCACCCGGGACAGGGAGAGGAGACCCAGTACTTC. Its translation: CASSFHPGQGEETQYF.

This clonotype has a single count. The V call is TRBV4-2, the J call TRBJ2-1; the match to TRBD2 covers 8 bases. The CDR3 is made up of 16 amino acids. The V gene's germline CDR1 is LGHNA and CDR2 YNFKEQ. Trimming at V came to 0 bases and at J to 3 bases, leaving 4 bases not matched to a gene. The CDR3 protein is CASSQESSGVYNEQFF. CDR3 bases: TGTGCCAGCAGCCAAGAAAGTAGCGGGGTCTACAATGAGCAGTTCTTC.

This clonotype appeared a few times. This chain links TRBV29-1 with TRBJ2-1; D is possibly TRBD1 (6 bases). CDR3 length: 16 amino acids. Germline CDR1 reads SQVTM; CDR2 reads ANQGSEA. V dropped 5 bases and J dropped 1 base, with 18 bases sitting between them. The CDR3 DNA follows: TGCAGCGTTCCCCTCGGACAGAGCCTTTCCTACAATGAGCAGTTCTTC. Translation gives CSVPLGQSLSYNEQFF.

V and J are TRBV29-1 and TRBJ2-7; possibly TRBD1 for D (5 bases). The CDR3 is made up of 12 amino acids. Germline CDR1 SQVTM, CDR2 ANQGSEA. With 3 bases removed from V and 5 bases from J, the gap between germline ends came to 11 bases. This chain's CDR3 is CSVEQGTHEQYF. Written as DNA, the CDR3 is TGCAGCGTTGAGCAGGGTACCCACGAGCAGTACTTC.

The rearrangement uses TRBV5-1 and TRBJ2-3; D perhaps matches TRBD2 (5 bases). The CDR3 extends over 15 amino acids. Germline V CDR1 and CDR2: SGHRS, YFSETQ. Trimming took off 0 bases at V and 0 bases at J, with 8 bases between the two ends. CDR3 residues: CASSLARTSTDTQYF. In nucleotides, the CDR3 is TGCGCCAGCAGCTTGGCCCGGACTAGCACAGATACGCAGTATTTT.

This clonotype came up a few times. This sequence joins TRBV29-1 and TRBJ2-7; maybe TRBD2 (5 bases). Looked up from germline, CDR1 is SQVTM and CDR2 is ANQGSEA. V lost 4 bases to trimming and J lost 5 bases, with 6 bases between them. The CDR3 runs 10 residues. CDR3 region: CSVGGNEQYF. In nucleotides, the CDR3 is TGCAGCGTTGGAGGGAACGAGCAGTACTTC.